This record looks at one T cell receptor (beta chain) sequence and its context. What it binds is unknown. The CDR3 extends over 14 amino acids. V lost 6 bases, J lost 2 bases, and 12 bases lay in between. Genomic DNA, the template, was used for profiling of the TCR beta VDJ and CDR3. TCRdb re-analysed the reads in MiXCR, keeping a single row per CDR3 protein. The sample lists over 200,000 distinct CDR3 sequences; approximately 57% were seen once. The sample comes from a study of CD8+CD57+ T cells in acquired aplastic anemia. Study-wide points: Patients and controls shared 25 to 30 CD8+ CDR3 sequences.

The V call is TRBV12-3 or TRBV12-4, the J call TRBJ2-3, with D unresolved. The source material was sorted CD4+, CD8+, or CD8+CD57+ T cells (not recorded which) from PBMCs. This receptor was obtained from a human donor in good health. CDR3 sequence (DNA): TGTGCCAGCAGCCAGCTAGGAACCACAGATACGCAGTATTTT. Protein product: CASSQLGTTDTQYF.